This T cell receptor (beta chain) was retrieved from a study of T cell repertoires in cytomegalovirus infection. Study background: CMV infection and matching HLA type were both indicated by public TCR beta signatures.

Findings and caveats of the study: Summed public TCR beta family frequency identified CMV carriers bearing the relevant HLA. CMV-specific HLA-C-restricted TCR beta clonotypes dominated the ex vivo response.

Per germline, CDR1 SGHTA and CDR2 FQGNSA. Trimming removed 3 bases from V and 6 bases from J, with 12 bases in between. This CDR3 has 14 amino acids. TCRdb independently ran MiXCR on the reads; one entry per CDR3 protein. The sample contains a few hundred thousand distinct CDR3 sequences, over 8% of which appear only once. This clonotype was detected many times. Its antigen remains unidentified. The chain combines TRBV7-2 with TRBJ2-1; D gene uncertain. Sequencing was done on a sample of PBMCs. The receptor comes from a human donor in good health (CMV status not recorded). Some clones in this sample may be carry-over from other donors' samples. The DNA for the CDR3 is TGTGCCAGCAGCTTGTTGAAGACCCCCAATGAGCAGTTCTTC. As protein: CASSLLKTPNEQFF.